A selection of T cell receptor beta chains follows, all from one sample in a study of identical twins. TCRdb re-called the 5' RACE reads with MiXCR, one entry per CDR3 protein. This repertoire shows 200,000 to 250,000 distinct CDR3 sequences, around 6.6% found once; its top ten account for roughly 3.6%. The same sample was also used in a study of yellow fever vaccine responses in identical twins.

The sample taken for sequencing was memory (CD45RO+) T cells sorted from blood. The source of these receptors is a young woman in good health. The CDR3 runs from the conserved cysteine through the conserved F or W. D genes are given only for firm matches. Only part of the rows carry a size: once, few, many, or a class if the clone is expanded.

v_gene	abundance	j_gene	d_gene	CDR3aa	CDR3nt
TRBV15	many	TRBJ1-6	TRBD1	CATSREAGGISPLHF	TGTGCCACCAGCAGAGAGGCAGGGGGGATTTCACCCCTCCACTTT
TRBV7-9	many	TRBJ2-6	TRBD2	CASRSASGISGANVLTF	TGTGCCAGCAGATCCGCTAGCGGGATATCTGGGGCCAACGTCCTGACTTTC
TRBV25-1	many	TRBJ1-1	NA	CASSEYRGSATEAFF	TGTGCCAGCAGTGAATATAGGGGTTCAGCGACTGAAGCTTTCTTT
TRBV9	few	TRBJ2-5	NA	CASSVASGVETQYF	TGTGCCAGCAGCGTAGCTTCAGGGGTGGAGACCCAGTACTTC
TRBV27	many	TRBJ2-3	NA	CASSFSPGIGSTDTQYF	TGTGCCAGCAGTTTTAGTCCGGGAATAGGGAGCACAGATACGCAGTATTTT
TRBV11-2	NA	TRBJ1-1	NA	CASSLVWDTNTEAFF	TGTGCCAGCAGCTTAGTTTGGGACACGAACACTGAAGCTTTCTTT
TRBV4-2	few	TRBJ2-1	NA	CASSQSPLSYNEQFF	TGTGCCAGCAGCCAAAGTCCACTCTCCTACAATGAGCAGTTCTTC
TRBV3-1	NA	TRBJ2-7	NA	CASSQDPSPSSYEQYF	TGTGCCAGCAGCCAAGATCCGAGTCCGAGCTCCTACGAGCAGTACTTC
TRBV6-6	few	TRBJ1-2	TRBD1	CASLVGQGYGYTF	TGTGCCAGTCTAGTTGGACAGGGGTATGGCTACACCTTC
TRBV20-1	few	TRBJ2-3	TRBD1	CSAGTAYTDTQYF	TGCAGTGCCGGGACAGCCTACACAGATACGCAGTATTTT
TRBV5-1	NA	TRBJ2-5	TRBD2	CASSLGGRAGTETQYF	TGCGCCAGCAGCTTGGGAGGTCGAGCGGGGACAGAGACCCAGTACTTC
TRBV7-2	many	TRBJ2-3	NA	CASSLTPGVGSDTQYF	TGTGCCAGCAGCTTGACCCCGGGAGTTGGTTCAGATACGCAGTATTTT